This is a list of T cell receptor beta chains from one sample in a study of OX40 agonist ivuxolimab in advanced cancers. Clones were read by immunoSEQ multiplex PCR, and TCRdb kept only the in-frame ones, dropping some. The sample consists of 70,000 or so clones, around 85% of them appearing once. Sequences were derived from CD4+ or CD8+ T cells sorted from blood, sampled in a trial of the OX40 agonist ivuxolimab. The receptors stem from an adult with an advanced solid tumor such as melanoma, head and neck, liver or kidney cancer. Each CDR3 is given with its conserved first and last residue. Each record gives: V gene, CDR3 protein.

V: TRBV6-5; CDR3: CASSYSKEVTQPQHF
V: TRBV20-1; CDR3: CSARGTTEQYF
V: TRBV6-1; CDR3: CASSEAEGYTF
V: TRBV19; CDR3: CASSIAGGLTYTF
V: TRBV5-1; CDR3: CASSLDRRGGYTF
V: TRBV18; CDR3: CASSLGPPAGNTEAFF
V: TRBV7-2; CDR3: CASSARPTYEQYF
V: TRBV4-2; CDR3: CASSQVAGSTSNEQFF
V: TRBV11-3; CDR3: CASSLDPSADTQYF
V: TRBV30; CDR3: CAWSMKTSGRYNEQFF
V: TRBV11-2; CDR3: CASSPTGTGTDGYTF
V: TRBV15; CDR3: CATSRERAPNYGYTF
V: TRBV5-1; CDR3: CASSLAGPHNQPQHF
V: TRBV5-1; CDR3: CASSLAAGAREQYF
V: TRBV29-1; CDR3: CSVEDGGGTYF